This T cell receptor (beta chain) came from a study of CD8 T cells in ankylosing spondylitis. Using quantitative 5'-RACE with molecular barcodes, the authors made TCR beta libraries. TCRdb ran MiXCR on the 5' RACE reads and lists one entry per CDR3 protein. The repertoire holds about 540,000 distinct CDR3 sequences, with approximately 11% as singletons. Comment on this clonotype: Its antigen is undetermined.

Notes on the study in general: Reportedly, disease-linked clones are significantly enriched in ankylosing spondylitis patients' matched synovial fluid. Disease-linked clones were CD8+ and relatively rare in peripheral blood. A TCR beta motif of fewer than ten highly homologous variants seemed to mark ankylosing spondylitis blood. In the blood and synovial fluid of reactive arthritis, some motif variants had been previously reported.

The V end was cut by 0 bases, the J end by 5 bases, with 18 bases between. Germline CDR1 reads SGHRS; CDR2 reads YFSETQ. The CDR3 extends over 16 amino acids. The J gene is TRBJ2-7, the V gene TRBV5-1, with D maybe TRBD2 (5 bases). The TCR was taken from a male donor with ankylosing spondylitis. The specimen sequenced was blood, either unsorted or a sorted T cell fraction (not recorded which). CDR3 DNA: TGCGCCAGCAGCTTGGAGGCGGGTACGAGGGCTAACGAGCAGTACTTC. The encoded protein is CASSLEAGTRANEQYF.